One sample yielded the 5 T cell receptor beta chains listed below, sequenced in a study of CD8+ T cells in alopecia areata. Investigators isolated RNA and reverse transcribed it into cDNA to act as the sequencing template. Profiled with immunoSEQ multiplex PCR; TCRdb holds only in-frame clones, not every one. The table records 150,000 to 200,000 clones, 50% to 75% of them present only once. The sequencing here drew on CD4+ T cells sorted from blood, taken at week 0. These receptors were obtained from a human donor with alopecia areata.

The chain joins TRBV29-1 to TRBJ2-2; no clear D. The CDR3 runs to 11 residues. Germline values: CDR1 SQVTM, CDR2 ANQGSEA. Deletions cut 4 bases from V and 5 bases from J, with 5 bases between. The DNA of the CDR3 is TGCAGCGTTGCCGTAACCGGGGAGCTGTTTTTT. It translates to CSVAVTGELFF.

V gene TRBV14 combines with J gene TRBJ2-7; the D is unclear. The germline gives CDR1 SGHDN, CDR2 FVKESK. Deletions cut 2 bases from V and 0 bases from J, with 14 bases between. The CDR3 contains 16 residues. The CDR3 DNA is TGTGCCAGCAGCCAACTCCTCGGACGGAGCTCCTACGAGCAGTACTTC. This codes for CASSQLLGRSSYEQYF. Full variable domain (missing parts from reference TRBV14 and TRBJ2-7): EAGVTQFPSHSVIEKGQTVTLRCDPISGHDNLYWYRRVMGKEIKFLLHFVKESKQDESGMPNNRFLAERTGGTYSTLKVQPAELEDSGVYFCASSQLLGRSSYEQYFGPGTRLTVT.

The rearrangement uses TRBV30 and TRBJ2-1; D is ambiguous. Germline V gene lookup returns CDR1 GTSNPN and CDR2 SVGIG (reference sequence). The CDR3 contains 12 residues. Trimming stripped 4 bases from V and 9 bases from J, with 13 bases between. The CDR3 sequence is CAWTSGPTEQFF. CDR3 bases: TGTGCCTGGACATCTGGGCCCACTGAGCAGTTCTTC.

This chain joins TRBV5-1 and TRBJ2-2, with D tentatively TRBD1 (6 bases). The CDR3 totals 15 residues. Germline V gives CDR1 SGHRS, CDR2 YFSETQ. Trimming removed 1 base at V and 4 bases at J, with 11 bases between. The CDR3 here is CASSLLQGGTGELFF. CDR3 DNA: TGCGCCAGCAGCTTGTTACAGGGCGGCACCGGGGAGCTGTTTTTT.

This chain joins TRBV14 and TRBJ1-3; unclear D gene. V lost 4 bases and J lost 8, with 6 bases in between. Germline V gene data show CDR1 as SGHDN and CDR2 as FVKESK. The CDR3 runs 11 residues. This CDR3 reads CASSLLDTIYF. As DNA, the CDR3 is TGTGCCAGCAGCCTGCTGGACACCATATATTTT.